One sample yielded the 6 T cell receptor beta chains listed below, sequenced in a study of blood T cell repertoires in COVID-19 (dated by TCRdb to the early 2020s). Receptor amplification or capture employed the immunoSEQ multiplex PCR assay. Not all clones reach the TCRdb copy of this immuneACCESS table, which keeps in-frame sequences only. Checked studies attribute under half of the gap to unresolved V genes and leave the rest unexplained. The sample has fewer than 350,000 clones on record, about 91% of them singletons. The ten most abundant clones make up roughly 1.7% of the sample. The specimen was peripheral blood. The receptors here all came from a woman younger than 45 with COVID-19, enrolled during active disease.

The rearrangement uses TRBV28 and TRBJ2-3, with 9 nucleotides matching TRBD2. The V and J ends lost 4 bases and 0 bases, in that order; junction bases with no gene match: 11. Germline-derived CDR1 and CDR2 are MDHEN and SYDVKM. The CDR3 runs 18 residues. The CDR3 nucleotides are TGTGCCAGCAGTTCCCCGGCTAGCGGGGCCCTTAGCACAGATACGCAGTATTTT. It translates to CASSSPASGALSTDTQYF.

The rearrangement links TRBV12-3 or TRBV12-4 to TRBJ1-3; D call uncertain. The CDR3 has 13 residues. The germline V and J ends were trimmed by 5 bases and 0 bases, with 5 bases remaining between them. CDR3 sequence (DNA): TGTGCCAGCAGTCCGAGCTCTGGAAACACCATATATTTT. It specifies CASSPSSGNTIYF.

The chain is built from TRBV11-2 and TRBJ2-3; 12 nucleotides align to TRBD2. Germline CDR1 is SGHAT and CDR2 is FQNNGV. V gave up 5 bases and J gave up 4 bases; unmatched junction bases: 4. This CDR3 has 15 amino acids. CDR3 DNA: TGTGCCAGCAGCCCTCTAGCGGGGGGGTCAGATACGCAGTATTTT. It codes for CASSPLAGGSDTQYF. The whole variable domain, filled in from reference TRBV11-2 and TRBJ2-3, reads EAGVAQSPRYKIIEKRQSVAFWCNPISGHATLYWYQQILGQGPKLLIQFQNNGVVDDSQLPKDRFSAERLKGVDSTLKIQPAKLEDSAVYLCASSPLAGGSDTQYFGPGTRLTVL.

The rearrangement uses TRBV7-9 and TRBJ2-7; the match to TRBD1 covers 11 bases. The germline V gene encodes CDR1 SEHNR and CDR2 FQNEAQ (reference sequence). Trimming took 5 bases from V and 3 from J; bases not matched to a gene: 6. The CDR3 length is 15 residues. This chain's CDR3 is CASSRTGGRGYEQYV. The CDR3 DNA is TGTGCCAGCAGCCGGACAGGGGGCAGGGGCTACGAGCAGTACGTC.

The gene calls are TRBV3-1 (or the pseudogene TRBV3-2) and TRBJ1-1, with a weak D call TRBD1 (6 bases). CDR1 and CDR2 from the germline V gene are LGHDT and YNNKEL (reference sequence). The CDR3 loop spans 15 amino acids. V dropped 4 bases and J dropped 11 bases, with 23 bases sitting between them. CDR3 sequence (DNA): TGTGCCAGCAGCCCTCAAACCGCACAGGGCCAGTTGGCTTTCTTT. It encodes CASSPQTAQGQLAFF.

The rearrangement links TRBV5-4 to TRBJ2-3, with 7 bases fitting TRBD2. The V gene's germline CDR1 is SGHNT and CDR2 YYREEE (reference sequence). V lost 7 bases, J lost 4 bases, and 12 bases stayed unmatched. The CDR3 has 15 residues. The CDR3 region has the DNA TGTGCCAGCTCCCCCGGGGGGATCATCTCAGATACGCAGTATTTT. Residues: CASSPGGIISDTQYF.